This T cell receptor (beta chain) appears in the sequencing data of a study of blood T cells in healthy people across ages. A sample-barcoded 5' primer and a J-beta primer mix were used in a second PCR of about 7 to 12 cycles. Each CDR3 protein gets one entry after TCRdb re-called the 5' RACE reads with MiXCR. Of 1.4 million or so distinct CDR3 sequences listed, approximately 43% are singletons. This clonotype was detected only a few times. Its antigen remains unidentified. Per germline, CDR1 MNHEY and CDR2 SVGEGT. With 10 bases removed from V and 1 base from J, the gap between germline ends came to 8 bases. This CDR3 has 11 amino acids. Study-level points and caveats: It was not possible, with unsorted PBMCs, to conclusively compare naive and antigen-experienced cells.

The sample taken for sequencing was blood. J is TRBJ2-7 and V is TRBV6-2 or TRBV6-3, with a possible D match to TRBD1 (6 bases). This receptor was taken from a woman younger than 30 in good health. The CDR3 is CAIGQSYEQYF. CDR3 sequence (DNA): TGTGCCATTGGACAGTCCTACGAGCAGTACTTC.